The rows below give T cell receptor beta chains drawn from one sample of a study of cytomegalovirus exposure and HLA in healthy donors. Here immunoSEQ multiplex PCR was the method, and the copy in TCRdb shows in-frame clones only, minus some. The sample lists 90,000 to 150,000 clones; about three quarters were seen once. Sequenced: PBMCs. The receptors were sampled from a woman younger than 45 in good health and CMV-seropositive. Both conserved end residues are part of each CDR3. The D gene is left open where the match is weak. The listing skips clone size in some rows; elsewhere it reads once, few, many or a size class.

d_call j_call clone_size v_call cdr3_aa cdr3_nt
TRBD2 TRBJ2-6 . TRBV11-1 CASSLGTSGVPGANVLTF TGTGCCAGCAGCTTAGGGACTAGCGGGGTTCCCGGGGCCAACGTCCTGACTTTC
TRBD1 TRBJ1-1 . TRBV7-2 CASSLGGSGGLEAFF TGTGCCAGCAGCTTAGGGGGGTCAGGGGGCCTTGAAGCTTTCTTT
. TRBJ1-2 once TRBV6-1 CASTEAGLYGYTF TGCGCCAGCACGGAAGCGGGGCTCTATGGCTACACCTTC
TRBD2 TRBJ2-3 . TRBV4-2 CASSQAGGSTDTQYF TGTGCCAGCAGCCAAGCGGGGGGGAGCACAGATACGCAGTATTTT
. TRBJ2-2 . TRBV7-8 CASSLDRNTGELFF TGTGCCAGCAGCTTAGACAGGAACACCGGGGAGCTGTTTTTT
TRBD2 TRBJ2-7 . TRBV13 CASSPSNAGGGYEQYF TGTGCCAGCAGCCCATCAAACGCGGGGGGTGGCTACGAGCAGTACTTC
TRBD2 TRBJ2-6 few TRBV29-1 CSARGGTGANVLTF TGCAGCGCCCGGGGGGGGACTGGGGCCAACGTCCTGACTTTC
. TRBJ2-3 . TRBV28 CASSAFQGFGTDTQYF TGTGCCAGCAGTGCATTTCAGGGATTTGGCACAGATACGCAGTATTTT
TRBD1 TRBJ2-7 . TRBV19 CASTRRVDRGGGSYEQYF TGTGCCAGTACTCGAAGAGTGGACAGGGGGGGAGGATCCTACGAGCAGTACTTC
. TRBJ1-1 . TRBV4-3 CASSFTGRDTEAFF TGCGCCAGCAGCTTTACAGGGAGGGACACTGAAGCTTTCTTT
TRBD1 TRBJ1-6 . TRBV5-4 CASSFRGTNSPLHF TGTGCCAGCAGCTTCAGGGGGACTAATTCACCCCTCCACTTT
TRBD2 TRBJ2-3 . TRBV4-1 CASSLAFSGGADTQYF TGCGCCAGCAGCCTGGCTTTTAGCGGGGGGGCAGATACGCAGTATTTT
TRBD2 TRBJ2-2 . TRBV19 CASSILAGALNTGELFF TGTGCCAGTAGTATACTAGCGGGGGCCTTGAACACCGGGGAGCTGTTTTTT
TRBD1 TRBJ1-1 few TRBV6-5 CASSPTGGMNTEAFF TGTGCCAGCAGCCCCACAGGGGGTATGAACACTGAAGCTTTCTTT
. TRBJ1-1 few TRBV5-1 CASSFRSVTEAFF TGTGCCAGCAGCTTTAGAAGTGTCACTGAAGCTTTCTTT
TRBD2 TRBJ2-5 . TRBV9 CASSVGGVQETQYF TGTGCCAGCAGCGTTGGGGGGGTCCAAGAGACCCAGTACTTC
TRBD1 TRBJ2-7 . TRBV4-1 CASSQMGQPEQYF TGCGCCAGCAGCCAGATGGGACAGCCTGAGCAGTACTTC
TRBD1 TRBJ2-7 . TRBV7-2 CASSSAGGYEQYF TGTGCCAGCAGCTCTGCAGGGGGCTACGAGCAGTACTTC
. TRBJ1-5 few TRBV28 CASSLGQGDQPQHF TGTGCCAGCAGTTTGGGTCAGGGTGATCAGCCCCAGCATTTT
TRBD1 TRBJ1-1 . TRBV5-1 CASSSTQGGHTEAFF TGCGCCAGCAGCTCCACACAGGGGGGGCACACTGAAGCTTTCTTT
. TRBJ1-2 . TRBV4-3 CASSQLTVRGTDYGYTF TGCGCCAGCAGCCAATTGACAGTCAGGGGAACTGACTATGGCTACACCTTC
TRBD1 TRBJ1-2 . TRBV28 CASRGDRNYGYTF TGTGCCAGCAGGGGGGACAGGAACTATGGCTACACCTTC
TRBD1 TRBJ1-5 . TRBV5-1 CASSLGTGVQPQHF TGCGCCAGCAGCTTGGGAACAGGGGTTCAGCCCCAGCATTTT
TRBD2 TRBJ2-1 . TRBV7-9 CASSTGGVNNEQFF TGTGCCAGCAGTACCGGGGGGGTAAACAATGAGCAGTTCTTC
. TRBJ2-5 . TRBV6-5 CASSSRGGAWETQYF TGTGCCAGCAGCTCCAGAGGGGGGGCATGGGAGACCCAGTACTTC
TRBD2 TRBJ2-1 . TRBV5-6 CASSSTSGGTYNEQFF TGTGCCAGCAGCAGCACTAGCGGGGGGACGTACAATGAGCAGTTCTTC
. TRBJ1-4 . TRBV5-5 CASSLGLPRATNEKLFF TGTGCCAGCAGCTTGGGTCTCCCTCGGGCAACTAATGAAAAACTGTTTTTT
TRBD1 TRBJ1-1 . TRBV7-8 CASSGDRVLLENTEAFF TGTGCCAGCAGTGGGGACAGGGTCCTCCTAGAGAACACTGAAGCTTTCTTT
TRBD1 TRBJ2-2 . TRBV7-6 CASSSQGLYGELFF TGTGCCAGCAGCTCACAGGGGTTGTACGGAGAGCTGTTTTTT
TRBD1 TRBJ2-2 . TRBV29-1 CSSRTGGKGELFF TGCAGCTCGCGAACAGGGGGTAAAGGGGAGCTGTTTTTT
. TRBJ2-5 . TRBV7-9 CASSLGWDTQETQYF TGTGCCAGCAGCTTAGGATGGGACACCCAAGAGACCCAGTACTTC
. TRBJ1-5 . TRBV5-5 CASSLDPDQPQHF TGTGCCAGCAGCTTGGACCCGGATCAGCCCCAGCATTTT
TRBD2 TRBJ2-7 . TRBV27 CASSFAGGIEQYF TGTGCCAGCAGTTTCGCGGGAGGGATCGAGCAGTACTTC
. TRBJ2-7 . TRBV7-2 CASRAEALIGFEQYF TGTGCCAGCAGGGCGGAGGCGCTAATAGGGTTCGAGCAGTACTTC
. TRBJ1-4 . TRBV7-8 CASSSWGRTNEKLFF TGTGCCAGCAGCTCCTGGGGGCGGACTAATGAAAAACTGTTTTTT
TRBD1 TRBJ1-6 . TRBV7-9 CASSSGTGGSYNSPLHF TGTGCCAGCAGCTCGGGGACAGGGGGCTCCTATAATTCACCCCTCCACTTT
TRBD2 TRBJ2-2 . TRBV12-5 CASGLVLGGDTGELFF TGTGCTAGTGGTTTGGTACTTGGGGGGGACACCGGGGAGCTGTTTTTT
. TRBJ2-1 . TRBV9 CASSVRGLREQFF TGTGCCAGCAGCGTGAGAGGGCTCCGGGAGCAGTTCTTC
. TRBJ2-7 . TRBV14 CASSQVAGTYEQYF TGTGCCAGCAGCCAAGTTGCGGGGACCTACGAGCAGTACTTC
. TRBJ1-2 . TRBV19 CASSMDTHYGYTF TGTGCCAGTAGTATGGACACCCACTATGGCTACACCTTC
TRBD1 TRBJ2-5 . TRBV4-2 CASSQVTGGRETQYF TGTGCCAGCAGCCAAGTGACAGGGGGCCGGGAGACCCAGTACTTC
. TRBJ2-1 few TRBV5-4 CASSLLGGGGVNEQFF TGTGCCAGCAGCTTGTTAGGGGGTGGGGGGGTAAATGAGCAGTTCTTC
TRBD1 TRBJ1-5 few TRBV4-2 CASSRRQGASSHQPQHF TGTGCCAGCAGTCGAAGACAGGGGGCTTCATCCCATCAGCCCCAGCATTTT